This record covers a single T cell receptor beta chain. What it binds is unknown. Between the trimmed V and J ends, which lost 0 bases and 7 bases, there was a span of 11 bases. Germline CDR1 SGHRS, CDR2 YFSETQ. The CDR3 length is 15 residues. These data belong to a study of blood T cells in healthy people across ages. Combining a sample-barcoded 5' primer with a J-beta primer mix, a second PCR ran for roughly 6 to 12 cycles. Each CDR3 protein gets one entry after TCRdb re-called the 5' RACE reads with MiXCR. The table shows some 760,000 distinct CDR3 sequences, with around a quarter occurring only once. Study-level results: With age, beta diversity per million T cells declined roughly linearly, significantly by about 40.

These data are also associated with another study on T cells of mothers and their children. That work contributes: Related mother-child pairs shared slightly more overlap than unrelated pairs, but the difference was non-significant.

This clonotype was obtained from a boy aged 5-17 years in good health. Sequencing was carried out using blood. The gene calls are TRBV5-1 and TRBJ1-6; D gene ambiguous. CDR3 sequence: CASSLELSGNSPLHF. CDR3 DNA: TGCGCCAGCAGCTTGGAACTTTCCGGGAATTCACCCCTCCACTTT.